This T cell receptor (beta chain) was sequenced in a study of T cells in Graves' hyperthyroidism and ophthalmopathy. General study points: The majority of expanded thyroid clonotypes above 0.001 also appeared in blood. With a median lead of about 6.9 months before onset, the model predicted ophthalmopathy. A model using 13 V-J features told ophthalmopathy apart from stable hyperthyroidism.

This clonotype was detected only a few times. The antigen is unknown. Amplified TCR beta CDR3 regions derived from RNA transcripts. The study used the HTBI primer set for a first-round RT-PCR of the TCR CDR3. MiXCR, run by TCRdb on the multiplex PCR reads, gives a single entry per CDR3 protein. The data contain 550,000 to 650,000 distinct CDR3 sequences, approximately 15% of them seen just once; the ten biggest clones take up 4.5% to 6%. From germline, CDR1 is MNHNS and CDR2 SASEGT. V was clipped by 6 bases and J by 5 bases; unmatched bases: 14. CDR3 length equals 19 residues. This chain links TRBV6-1 with TRBJ2-3; TRBD2 matches at 16 bases. The sequence was obtained from a woman between 25 and 40 years old with Graves' hyperthyroidism that later progressed to Graves' ophthalmopathy. The sample was blood. In DNA, the CDR3 is TGTGCCAGCAGGGGGACTAGCGGGAGGGCCAGAGAAGAGAGAGATACGCAGTATTTT. Its translation: CASRGTSGRAREERDTQYF.